These 32 T cell receptor beta chains were all obtained from the same sample, sequenced in a study of cytomegalovirus exposure and HLA in healthy donors. PCR used 60 Vbeta primers and 13 Jbeta primers. The data were produced by immunoSEQ multiplex PCR, yet TCRdb's version contains in-frame clones alone and is incomplete. This table has roughly 180,000 clones, over 70% appearing once. The source material was PBMCs. The origin of the receptors is a male donor in good health and CMV-seronegative.

V gene TRBV6-6 combines with J gene TRBJ2-1; 8 bases match TRBD1. Germline CDR1 and CDR2: MNHNY and SVGAGI (reference sequence). The CDR3 is 16 residues long. With 5 bases clipped from V and 3 bases from J, the junction kept 9 bases outside the gene matches. Here the CDR3 reads CASSGKRQGNYNEQFF. CDR3 bases: TGTGCCAGCAGTGGAAAAAGACAGGGGAACTACAATGAGCAGTTCTTC.

The V call is TRBV11-3, the J call TRBJ2-3; no definite D call. Trimming stripped 4 bases from V and 4 bases from J, with 9 bases between. The germline V gene encodes CDR1 SGHNT and CDR2 YENEEA. CDR3 length equals 13 residues. The DNA for the CDR3 is TGTGCCAGCAGCTACGGGTGGGCAGATACGCAGTATTTT. Its translation is CASSYGWADTQYF.

The rearrangement joins TRBV27 to TRBJ2-3, with unresolved D. V gave up 0 bases and J gave up 2 bases, with 6 bases separating them. The germline V gene has CDR1 MNHEY and CDR2 SMNVEV (reference sequence). The CDR3 is 14 residues long. The DNA of the CDR3 is TGTGCCAGCAGTTTATCCCCAAACACAGATACGCAGTATTTT. As protein: CASSLSPNTDTQYF.

The V call is TRBV6-5, the J call TRBJ1-1; 7 bases map to TRBD1. Germline V gene data show CDR1 as MNHEY and CDR2 as SVGAGI. After removal of 6 bases from V and 5 bases from J, the junction contained 12 bases not matched to a gene. This CDR3 is 15 amino acids long. The CDR3 coding sequence is TGTGCCAGCAGGCCCGTTCAGGGGGGTGGGACTGAAGCTTTCTTT. Its translation is CASRPVQGGGTEAFF.

V is TRBV28 and J is TRBJ2-7; D possibly corresponds to TRBD2 (5 bases). CDR3 length: 14 amino acids. The V end was cut by 7 bases, the J end by 5 bases, with 18 bases between. Germline-derived CDR1 and CDR2 are MDHEN and SYDVKM. The CDR3, as DNA: TGTGCCAGCACCCCTAGCCTCGGTTGGAACGAGCAGTACTTC. Translated: CASTPSLGWNEQYF.

This clone has a single count. The CDR3 DNA reads as TGTGCCGTCGGACTCGGGGGCAATCAGCCCCAGCATTTT. It yields the protein CAVGLGGNQPQHF. This sequence joins TRBV15 and TRBJ1-5; D gene unclear. Trimming stripped 11 bases from V and 2 bases from J, with 13 bases between. In germline, CDR1 is LNHNV, CDR2 YYDKDF (reference sequence). The CDR3 covers 13 residues.

The chain uses TRBV4-3 and TRBJ2-2, with 14 bases matching TRBD2. The length of the CDR3 is 17 residues. V shed 0 bases, J shed 7 bases, and the junction held 4 bases outside the gene matches. Germline-derived CDR1 and CDR2 are LGHNA and YSLEER. The CDR3 protein is CASSQETSGREGGELFF. The CDR3 DNA reads as TGCGCCAGCAGCCAAGAGACTAGCGGGAGGGAAGGCGGGGAGCTGTTTTTT.

This clone has only one observation. The V call is TRBV4-3, the J call TRBJ2-5, with 7 bases lining up with TRBD2. TRBJ2-7 explains the end of the DNA better; the J call may be wrong. The CDR3 spans 15 residues. Germline assignment: CDR1 LGHNA and CDR2 YSLEER. The CDR3 loop is CASSQDVGRIYEQYF. DNA for the CDR3: TGCGCCAGCAGCCAAGATGTCGGGAGGATCTACGAGCAGTACTTC.

V is TRBV5-6 and J is TRBJ2-3, with TRBD1 matching over 10 bases. V gave up 0 bases and J gave up 11 bases; unmatched junction bases: 12. Germline V gene lookup returns CDR1 SGHDT and CDR2 YYEEEE. The CDR3 extends over 16 amino acids. This CDR3 reads CASSLAGTGATGEQYF. The CDR3 nucleotides read TGTGCCAGCAGCTTGGCTGGGACAGGGGCAACCGGTGAGCAGTATTTT.

The rearrangement joins TRBV10-2 to TRBJ1-5, with TRBD1 as a possible D gene (5 bases). CDR3 length: 14 amino acids. Germline V lookup: CDR1 WSHSY, CDR2 SAAADI. V gave up 7 bases and J gave up 0 bases, with 10 bases separating them. The CDR3 loop reads CASKAGYSNQPQHF. The DNA for the CDR3 is TGCGCCAGCAAGGCAGGGTATAGCAATCAGCCCCAGCATTTT.

The rearrangement uses TRBV5-1 and TRBJ1-4, with D maybe TRBD1 (6 bases). Germline V gene data show CDR1 as SGHRS and CDR2 as YFSETQ. This CDR3 contains 15 residues. V was shortened by 2 bases and J by 7 bases, with 15 bases between the two germline ends. CDR3 protein: CASSFPDSRTEKLFF. CDR3 bases: TGCGCCAGCAGCTTCCCGGACAGCCGAACTGAAAAACTGTTTTTT.

The J gene is TRBJ1-1, the V gene TRBV14; perhaps TRBD1 as D (5 bases). CDR1 SGHDN and CDR2 FVKESK come from the germline V gene. Trimming left V 4 bases short and J 2 bases short, with 8 bases between. The CDR3 sequence is 13 residues long. CDR3 residues: CASSRQTNTEAFF. Written as DNA, the CDR3 is TGTGCCAGCAGCCGACAGACTAACACTGAAGCTTTCTTT.

The chain couples TRBV19 to TRBJ1-1; D perhaps matches TRBD1 (6 bases). Trimming pared 2 bases from V and 2 bases from J, leaving 12 bases between. CDR1 is LNHDA and CDR2 is SQIVND in the germline V gene (reference sequence). The CDR3 runs 15 residues. In DNA, the CDR3 is TGTGCCAGTAGTATATTCCCACAGGGTAACACTGAAGCTTTCTTT. As protein: CASSIFPQGNTEAFF.

J is TRBJ1-1 and V is TRBV29-1, with D unresolved. Per germline, CDR1 SQVTM and CDR2 ANQGSEA. This CDR3 has 14 residues. V lost 2 bases, J lost 4 bases, and 14 bases lay in between. Here the CDR3 reads CSVEISARGTEAFF. In nucleotides, the CDR3 is TGCAGCGTTGAAATATCCGCCCGGGGCACTGAAGCTTTCTTT.

The chain has TRBV30 and TRBJ1-2, with a tentative D call TRBD1 (5 bases). The germline CDR1 and CDR2 sequences are GTSNPN and SVGIG (reference sequence). There are 13 residues in the CDR3. V lost 3 bases and J 4 bases, leaving 12 bases between the germline ends. For the CDR3, the DNA is TGTGCCTGGAGGGTAGGGGTTGGCTATGGCTACACCTTC. This translates into CAWRVGVGYGYTF.

This rearrangement joins TRBV28 to TRBJ2-1; TRBD2 matches at 11 bases. With 3 bases clipped from V and 9 bases from J, the junction kept 7 bases outside the gene matches. This CDR3 has 15 amino acids. CDR1 is MDHEN, CDR2 SYDVKM, per germline. In DNA form, the CDR3 reads TGTGCCAGCAGTTTTATCGGGACTAGCGGCAGTGAGCAGTTCTTC. Translation: CASSFIGTSGSEQFF.

The gene calls are TRBV25-1 and TRBJ2-6, with a weak D call TRBD2 (6 bases). Trimming took off 8 bases at V and 4 bases at J, with 15 bases between the two ends. The length of the CDR3 is 15 residues. Germline CDR1 is MGHDK and CDR2 is SYGVNS. For the CDR3, the DNA is TGTGCCAGCGGCGGGACCTGGGCCGGGGCCAACGTCCTGACTTTC. Amino acids: CASGGTWAGANVLTF.

This CDR3 is CASSDSRDMNQPQHF. For the CDR3, the DNA is TGTGCCAGCAGTGATAGCCGGGACATGAATCAGCCCCAGCATTTT. The chain links TRBV25-1 to TRBJ1-5, with TRBD1 as a possible D gene (6 bases). The V gene lost 3 bases and the J gene lost 4 bases, with 13 bases spanning the gap. Germline values: CDR1 MGHDK, CDR2 SYGVNS. The length of the CDR3 is 15 residues.

This clone came up once. The chain carries TRBV30 and TRBJ1-5; D might be TRBD1 (6 bases). Trimming shortened V by 5 bases and J by 1 base, and 18 bases separated the two germline ends. Germline CDR1 and CDR2: GTSNPN and SVGIG (reference sequence). This CDR3 spans 16 amino acids. The CDR3 sequence is CAWGRGGLVSNQPQHF. CDR3 sequence (DNA): TGTGCCTGGGGAAGGGGGGGCCTGGTGAGCAATCAGCCCCAGCATTTT.

In its sample, this clone was seen a few times. This chain joins TRBV15 and TRBJ1-3; TRBD1 is a possible D gene (5 bases). The CDR3 runs to 16 residues. Deletions cut 0 bases from V and 1 base from J, with 10 bases between. Germline CDR1 LNHNV, CDR2 YYDKDF (reference sequence). The CDR3 loop reads CATSRDLGDSGNTIYF. Here the CDR3 DNA reads TGTGCCACCAGCAGAGATTTAGGGGATTCTGGAAACACCATATATTTT.

CDR3 sequence reads: CASSTLRRGVKTNTGELFF. The CDR3 DNA is TGTGCCAGCAGCACATTGCGCCGGGGGGTCAAAACGAACACCGGGGAGCTGTTTTTT. The chain couples TRBV11-2 to TRBJ2-2, with 7 bases lining up with TRBD2. The ends lost 5 bases at V and 0 bases at J; junction bases unmatched: 15. The CDR3 consists of 19 residues. Per germline, CDR1 SGHAT and CDR2 FQNNGV.

The chain uses TRBV4-2 and TRBJ2-5, with 11 bases matching TRBD1. The J call may be mistaken, given a closer DNA end match to TRBJ2-7. Germline CDR1 is LGHNA and CDR2 is YNFKEQ. The CDR3 is made up of 16 amino acids. CDR3 bases: TGTGCCAGCAGCCAAGATCTTGGGGACAGGGGGGCCGAGCAGTACTTC. It specifies CASSQDLGDRGAEQYF.

This chain joins TRBV28 and TRBJ1-3; D is uncertain. The V gene lost 6 bases and the J gene lost 7 bases, with 16 bases spanning the gap. The CDR3 sequence is 14 residues long. From germline, CDR1 is MDHEN and CDR2 SYDVKM. CDR3 sequence: CASSVSNEGNTIYF. The CDR3 DNA is TGTGCCAGCAGCGTATCAAACGAGGGCAACACCATATATTTT.

The rearrangement uses TRBV30 and TRBJ1-6; 9 bases are a match to TRBD1. Germline V CDR1 and CDR2: GTSNPN, SVGIG (reference sequence). The CDR3 is made up of 16 amino acids. Trimming cost V 0 bases and J 5 bases; bases outside gene matches: 5. CDR3 nucleotide sequence: TGTGCCTGGAGTGTGAGTCGGACAGGGGATAATTCACCCCTCCACTTT. Protein sequence: CAWSVSRTGDNSPLHF.

V and J are TRBV11-2 and TRBJ1-2; D might be TRBD1 (6 bases). CDR1 and CDR2 (germline): SGHAT, FQNNGV. CDR3 size: 15 residues. The V gene lost 5 bases and the J gene lost 7 bases, with 20 bases spanning the gap. The CDR3 protein is CASSQGTSVDGGYTF. DNA for the CDR3: TGTGCCAGCAGCCAGGGGACGTCCGTGGACGGTGGCTACACCTTC.

Here the CDR3 reads CASSVGSGSPGNEQFF. CDR3 DNA sequence: TGTGCCAGCAGCGTAGGAAGCGGGAGTCCCGGCAATGAGCAGTTCTTC. The chain recombines TRBV9 with TRBJ2-1; 8 bases align to TRBD2. The CDR3 has 16 amino acids. Germline V gene data show CDR1 as SGDLS and CDR2 as YYNGEE. V lost 0 bases, J lost 6 bases, and 8 bases stayed unmatched.

The chain uses TRBV6-6 and TRBJ2-1, with TRBD2 matching over 10 bases. In germline, CDR1 is MNHNY, CDR2 SVGAGI (reference sequence). Unmatched junction bases numbered 2, after V lost 0 bases and J lost 9 bases. The length of the CDR3 is 14 residues. CDR3 coding DNA: TGTGCCAGCAGTTACTCCGGGACTAGCGTTGAGCAGTTCTTC. It yields the protein CASSYSGTSVEQFF.

The chain combines TRBV7-6 with TRBJ2-3, with TRBD2 matching 13 bases. Per the germline V gene, CDR1 is SGHVS and CDR2 is FNYEAQ. Germline trimming cut 5 bases from V and 2 bases from J; bases unmatched to any gene: 10. The CDR3 has 18 residues. The CDR3 here is CASSATSGGAVLTDTQYF. The CDR3 region has the DNA TGTGCCAGCAGCGCTACTAGCGGGGGGGCCGTCCTCACAGATACGCAGTATTTT.

The gene calls are TRBV4-2 and TRBJ2-7, with a tentative D call TRBD1 (5 bases). V was shortened by 0 bases and J by 2 bases, with 11 bases between the two germline ends. The CDR3 extends over 15 amino acids. Germline V gene sequence: CDR1 LGHNA, CDR2 YNFKEQ. In nucleotides, the CDR3 is TGTGCCAGCAGCCAAGACCCAGTAGGGGCCTACGAGCAGTACTTC. It codes for CASSQDPVGAYEQYF.

The V gene is TRBV27, the J gene TRBJ1-5; tentatively, D is TRBD1 (5 bases). CDR3 length equals 15 residues. Germline V lookup: CDR1 MNHEY, CDR2 SMNVEV (reference sequence). V dropped 0 bases and J dropped 4 bases, with 10 bases sitting between them. The chain's CDR3 is CASSLSGLTNQPQHF. The CDR3 DNA follows: TGTGCCAGCAGTTTATCGGGACTGACAAATCAGCCCCAGCATTTT.

This clone has just one count. The V and J genes are TRBV28 and TRBJ1-2; 7 nucleotides match TRBD1. With 4 bases clipped from V and 4 bases from J, the junction kept 15 bases outside the gene matches. Germline-derived CDR1 and CDR2 are MDHEN and SYDVKM. The CDR3 runs 17 residues. The CDR3 DNA follows: TGTGCCAGCAGTTATCCGGGACAGCCAACAGCTACCTATGGCTACACCTTC. Protein: CASSYPGQPTATYGYTF.

The genes are TRBV12-5 and TRBJ2-1, with 7 bases identical to TRBD1. This CDR3 region has 14 residues. CDR1 is LGHNT and CDR2 is FRNRAP in the germline V gene. J was trimmed by 0 bases and V by 6 bases; bases with no gene match: 2. CDR3 in DNA: TGTGCTAGTGGACCAGGGGGCTCCTACAATGAGCAGTTCTTC. Translating it yields CASGPGGSYNEQFF.